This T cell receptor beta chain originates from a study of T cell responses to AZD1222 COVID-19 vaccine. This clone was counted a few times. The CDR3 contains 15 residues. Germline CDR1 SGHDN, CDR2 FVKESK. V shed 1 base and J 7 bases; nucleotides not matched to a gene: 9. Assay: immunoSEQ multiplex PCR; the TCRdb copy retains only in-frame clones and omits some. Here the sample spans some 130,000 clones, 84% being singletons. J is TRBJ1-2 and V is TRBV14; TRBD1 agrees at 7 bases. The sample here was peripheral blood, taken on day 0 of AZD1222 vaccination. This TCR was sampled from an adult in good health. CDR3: CASSQVGADRAGYTF. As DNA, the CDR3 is TGTGCCAGCAGCCAAGTTGGGGCCGACAGGGCTGGCTACACCTTC.